Reported below is one T cell receptor beta chain. Assay used: immunoSEQ multiplex PCR; TCRdb lists only in-frame clones, some missing. Of more than 95,000 clones listed, 65% to 80% are singletons. The V end was cut by 3 bases, the J end by 0 bases, with 12 bases between. CDR3 length: 16 residues. CDR1 is SQVTM, CDR2 ANQGSEA, per germline. These data come from a study of blood T cell repertoires in COVID-19. The rearrangement links TRBV29-1 to TRBJ2-6; D remains ambiguous. The origin of this receptor is a man over 45 with acute or convalescent COVID-19. The sequencing sample was made of peripheral blood. The CDR3 spells CSVEGPGSSGANVLTF. The CDR3 DNA reads as TGCAGCGTTGAGGGTCCGGGTAGCTCTGGGGCCAACGTCCTGACTTTC.